Detailed here is one T cell receptor (beta chain). Its antigen is unknown. The data were taken from a study of cytomegalovirus exposure and HLA in healthy donors. Amplification used 60 Vbeta primers and 13 Jbeta primers. The repertoire was sequenced with immunoSEQ multiplex PCR; TCRdb's copy has only in-frame clones and lacks some. The sample records some 160,000 clones, roughly a tenth being singletons. Study-wide findings and caveats: Segments of the TCR beta V type were, in most cases, productive about 87% or about 30% of the time in an earlier analysis.

CDR1 and CDR2 (germline): MNHNY, SVGAGI (reference sequence). Trimming cost V 5 bases and J 4 bases; bases outside gene matches: 10. This CDR3 contains 15 residues. The sequenced sample was PBMCs. This rearrangement joins TRBV6-6 to TRBJ2-7, with TRBD1 matching over 8 bases. The sequence came from a male donor in good health and CMV-seronegative. The CDR3 sequence is CASSTQRDRRYEQYF. The CDR3 DNA reads TGTGCCAGCAGTACTCAGAGGGACAGGAGGTACGAGCAGTACTTC.